The next 10 T cell receptor beta chains were all read from a single sample in a study of CD8 T cells in Susac syndrome. With random hexamers, reverse transcription was performed on roughly 0.5 to 1 ug of RNA. TCRdb reprocessed the immunoSEQ multiplex PCR reads with MiXCR, giving one entry per CDR3 protein. The table includes about 130,000 distinct CDR3 sequences, around 91% detected once. The sequencing sample was made of CD8+ T cells from PBMCs. The receptors derive from a human donor with multiple sclerosis.

This clonotype was found once. V gene TRBV7-8 combines with J gene TRBJ1-3; TRBD1 is a possible D gene (6 bases). The CDR3 is 17 amino acids. Trimming took off 4 bases at V and 1 base at J, with 17 bases between the two ends. Germline V gene sequence: CDR1 SGHVS, CDR2 FQNEAQ. CDR3 protein: CASSSTVGGASGNTIYF. The CDR3 DNA reads as TGTGCCAGCAGCTCCACGGTTGGGGGCGCATCTGGAAACACCATATATTTT.

The chain couples TRBV6-5 to TRBJ1-3; 9 positions agree with TRBD1. CDR3 size: 16 residues. Germline V CDR1 and CDR2: MNHEY, SVGAGI. Trimming at V came to 4 bases and at J to 12 bases, leaving 16 bases not matched to a gene. The CDR3 nucleotides read TGTGCCAGCAGTTCCACAGGGGGCGCCGACCCTTCAGGCATATATTTT. This gives the protein CASSSTGGADPSGIYF.

This clonotype was recorded once. Germline and junction disagree at one end, which may indicate a read error. The genes are TRBV3-1 and TRBJ2-1; 7 bases agree with TRBD2. Germline CDR1 is LGHDT and CDR2 is YNNKEL (reference sequence). This CDR3 has 14 amino acids. The CDR3 reads CASSQDRDYHEQFF. In nucleotides, the CDR3 is TGTGCCAGCAGCCAAGATCGGGACTACCATGAGCAGTTCTTC.

The V and J genes are TRBV29-1 and TRBJ1-2; D is unclear. With 6 bases removed from V and 7 bases from J, the gap between germline ends came to 15 bases. Germline CDR1 is SQVTM and CDR2 is ANQGSEA. This CDR3 has 12 amino acids. The CDR3 bases are TGCAGCGTATCTTCGGGAGGTGGTGGCTACACCTTC. Encoded protein: CSVSSGGGGYTF.

The CDR3 nucleotides read TGTGCCAGCAGTTCACTTTCGGGACGGGTAGATCAGCCCCAGCATTTT. Amino acids: CASSSLSGRVDQPQHF. V usage is TRBV12-3 or TRBV12-4 and J usage is TRBJ1-5; possibly TRBD1 for D (5 bases). V lost 4 bases to trimming and J lost 5 bases, with 18 bases between them. The CDR3 runs 16 residues.

As DNA, the CDR3 is TGTGCCATCAGTCCTGGCGGCTCTGATGAGCAGTTCTTC. Amino acid sequence: CAISPGGSDEQFF. This chain joins TRBV10-3 and TRBJ2-1; D gene ambiguous. V lost 5 bases and J 8 bases, leaving 13 bases between the germline ends. The CDR3 consists of 13 residues. Germline CDR1 and CDR2: ENHRY and SYGVKD.

The CDR3 loop reads CASSLDVRESYEQYF. The CDR3 DNA sequence: TGTGCCAGCAGCTTGGACGTCCGGGAGTCCTACGAGCAGTACTTC. This chain uses TRBV13 with TRBJ2-7, with D perhaps TRBD2 (6 bases). This CDR3 spans 15 amino acids. Trimming left V 3 bases short and J 1 base short, with 13 bases between. Germline values: CDR1 PRHDT, CDR2 FYEKMQ (reference sequence).

This clonotype was recorded only once. This chain links TRBV20-1 with TRBJ2-7; the match to TRBD2 covers 8 bases. CDR1 and CDR2 (germline): DFQATT, SNEGSKA (reference sequence). This CDR3 region has 14 residues. With V trimmed by 0 bases and J by 2 bases, 3 bases remained unmatched. This CDR3 reads CSARDPGGAYEQYF. CDR3 nucleotides: TGCAGTGCTAGAGATCCGGGAGGGGCCTACGAGCAGTACTTC.

This clonotype was counted a single time. The CDR3 DNA sequence: TGTGCCAGCAGGACAGGGCCCTACGAGCAGTACTTC. It is translated as CASRTGPYEQYF. This rearrangement joins TRBV28 to TRBJ2-7, with 7 bases aligning to TRBD1. Germline loops: CDR1 MDHEN, CDR2 SYDVKM. This CDR3 has 12 residues. V dropped 6 bases and J dropped 2; count of bases not matched to a gene: 1.

The chain links TRBV20-1 to TRBJ2-2; D tentatively fits TRBD1 or TRBD2 (6 bases each). The ends were cut back, 5 bases at V and 0 bases at J, with 7 bases in the middle. The CDR3 sequence is 13 residues long. CDR1 DFQATT and CDR2 SNEGSKA come from the germline V gene (reference sequence). CDR3 nucleotide sequence: TGCAGTGCTGGGGGGCCGAACACCGGGGAGCTGTTTTTT. Translated: CSAGGPNTGELFF.